This T cell receptor (beta chain) was obtained from a study of cytomegalovirus exposure and HLA in healthy donors (dated by TCRdb to between 2016 and 2019). Regarding the study in general: In an earlier analysis of some 550 of the donors, approximately 260 Gb of sequence data and 90 million to 120 million unique TCR beta sequences from roughly 200 million T cells were reported. All discovery cohort repertoires had been generated using a single sequencing platform. A later genetic analysis used genome-wide SNP genotypes for about 60% of the roughly 700 donors, treating that subset as a discovery cohort. The study was designed to test whether signatures of past pathogen exposure could be identified by cataloging public T cell receptors. Using immunosequencing, the study profiled T cell repertoires from around 670 subjects and related those repertoires to cytomegalovirus serostatus. The number of donors typed differed by locus, with roughly 629-640 for A, B, C, DRB1 and DQB1, 522 for DQA1, over 600 for DPA1, and roughly 450 for DPB1. Rather than using new phenotypic data, the later analysis identified candidate immune exposures from TCR beta sequences and from how often those sequences occurred across donors. To predict cytomegalovirus infection status, the study brought together high-throughput TCR immunosequencing, statistical association of individual TCRs with disease status, and machine learning. A later analysis re-examined previously published TCR beta repertoires from more than 550 donors and added high-resolution HLA genotyping to investigate patterns of TCR occurrence. On average, 235,054 unique TCR beta nucleotide sequences were sequenced per donor among 398 genotyped donors of the cohort, with around 19% of those sequences being non-productive. In an earlier analysis of a few hundred of the donors, high-throughput TCR beta sequencing was used to judge whether each TCR beta V gene segment behaved as functional or pseudogenic. An early release covering about 600 HLA-typed donors comprised around 300 gigabases of sequencing data and some 79 million unique TCR sequences. Among the approximately 430 genotyped donors, approximately 77% belonged to the genetic ancestry cluster associated with self-reported Caucasian donors. Donor age, sex, ethnicity and CMV serostatus were compiled alongside the repertoire data. HLA typing included class I and class II loci at four-digit resolution. Roughly 5 DR-DQ haplotypes were handled as single units for association and clustering, since linkage in the cohort was strong. Besides the first cohort of 550 to 750 subjects, a separate validation cohort made up of around 120 different subjects was used.

Broader findings and caveats from the paper: In the study, some 160 TCR beta chains were listed as associated with cytomegalovirus. Strong co-occurrence of HLA alleles, especially DR and DQ, made assigning TCR associations to individual alleles difficult. According to the authors, the approach could potentially be generalized to other disease states and immunological phenotypes. Compared with equally common non-associated chains, HLA-associated TCR beta chains in a later analysis were more clonally expanded and had lower generation probabilities. Correlated functional status among segregating V segments might be attributable to linkage disequilibrium, but an unknown experimental factor could not be ruled out. Because HLA typing was unavailable for some donors at each locus, only the typed subset was used in association tests. The classifier was reported to diagnose cytomegalovirus status with high specificity and sensitivity in both the original cohort and the validation cohort. Roughly uniform sequencing depth across donors was assumed in presence/absence analyses, although this assumption may not hold. Because counts were too low, about 18 rarely observed V segments, including chromosome 9 orphons, were left out of the earlier analysis of approximately 500 of the donors. Some IMGT-functional V segments, including TRBV6-2 and TRBV6-3, could not be distinguished by the 87-base-pair reads and were therefore excluded. Most CMV-associated TCR beta chains appeared to be HLA-restricted in a later analysis, and the HLA associations seemed to be driven largely by CMV exposure. Three of the identified cytomegalovirus-associated TCR beta chains were confirmed in vitro to be specific for cytomegalovirus antigens. In an earlier analysis of more than 450 of the donors, most TCR beta V segments were observed in productive rearrangements about 90% or about 30% of the time, broadly matching IMGT annotations. In a later analysis, TCR association rates were found to vary across HLA loci, with the most associated TCRs seen for DRB1 alleles and the fewest for HLA-C alleles. In a later analysis, several top co-occurrence clusters were reported to appear linked to parvovirus B19, influenza, CMV and Epstein-Barr virus. A later genetic analysis reported fewer N-insertions in productive TCRs among donors in an Asian-associated ancestry cluster than the roughly 620-donor mean. In a later analysis, about 16,000 TCR beta sequences were associated with specific HLA alleles at a false discovery rate of 0.05. The sequencing pipeline was judged likely to have produced a cluster of highly shared sequence variants as a technical artifact. V-gene and J-gene trimming of TCR beta chains was associated with a missense DCLRE1C variant in a later genetic analysis, and the association was replicated in an independent cohort. A further reported finding was that TCR beta sequences accurately predicted the HLA-A and HLA-B alleles for most subjects in the first cohort. This cohort had only TCR beta chains sequenced, and the lack of alpha or paired-chain data limited which features could be detected. The only immune exposure information available for the cohort was CMV serostatus. Most TCR sequences were observed very rarely across donors, whereas some public TCRs were present in many individuals.

Libraries were made using the immunoSEQ multiplex PCR assay. A mixture of 60 forward primers for TCR Vbeta segments and 13 reverse primers for TCR Jbeta segments was used in the multiplex PCR. Amplification of the CDR3 region of rearranged TCR beta genes was performed with a multiplex PCR assay on genomic DNA. The Illumina HiSeq System was used to sequence the amplified TCR beta libraries as 87-base-pair reads. From the authors' description of their analysis: A later analysis counted some 80 million unique TCR beta chains across the 666 repertoires, and around 9.9 million of these chains were shared by at least two donors. Raw reads were error-corrected and collapsed into unique sequences with a nearest-neighbor algorithm that merged closely related sequences to remove PCR and sequencing errors. Alignment of CDR3 sequences to IMGT reference sequences was used to assign V, D and J gene segments. Each retained sequence needed at least a six-nucleotide match to both a V gene segment and a J gene segment. Rearrangements were classified as productive when the CDR3 lacked stop codons and remained in frame with V and J, and all other rearrangements were classified as non-productive. CDR3 was defined by IMGT convention, running from the second conserved V-encoded cysteine to the conserved J-encoded phenylalanine. In an earlier analysis of around 640 of the donors, sequences lacking an unambiguous match to a single V gene segment were excluded. An earlier analysis of approximately 590 of the donors called V segments functional above 56.7% productive rearrangements and segregating when the between-donor standard deviation exceeded 5%. A statistical classification framework was developed to diagnose cytomegalovirus status using the catalog of TCR beta chain sequences. In a later analysis, TCR nucleotide sequences were compared against IMGT/GENE-DB human TR gene sequences so that V and J genes could be assigned. In a later analysis, CDR3 sequences and most-parsimonious VDJ recombination scenarios were assigned using the TCRdist pipeline. In a later analysis, every TCR beta chain was defined by the combination of its CDR3 amino acid sequence and its V-gene family, and reads without a unique V-gene family were dropped. As a way to deal with suspected cross-contamination and a sequencing artifact, a later analysis dropped hundreds of nucleotide sequences that were highly shared and had low generation probability. For each public chain, a later analysis derived a clonal expansion index from normalized ranks of inferred template counts within each repertoire. Generation probabilities in a later analysis came from a VDJ recombination model fitted to out-of-frame rearrangements, and those results were checked against IGoR. A later analysis scored TCR-TCR, TCR-HLA and TCR-CMV co-occurrence with hypergeometric tests, applying a repertoire-size bias correction to TCR pairs. A later analysis estimated false discovery rates by permuting HLA or CMV assignments 20 times. A later analysis grouped co-occurring TCRs with DBSCAN, adding TCRdist sequence similarity when clustering within HLA-allele-positive subsets. Repertoires with fewer than 30,000 or more than 120,000 public chains were left out of co-occurrence clustering, as were about 5 repertoires with anomalous nucleotide sharing. TCRdb holds this immuneACCESS table with in-frame rearrangements only. Some clones are missing; in checked studies, unresolved V genes explain under half, and the rest has no known cause. That table gives V, J and clone size, and the DNA gave D and trimming. Here the sample has 110,000 or so clones; 80% to 90% occur a single time. The top ten constitute approximately 2% of the sample.

The cohort was made up of hundreds of healthy bone marrow donors. All cohort members were sampled while nominally healthy, although unrecorded immune exposures were likely present. The donor was CMV seronegative and was included in the group of a few hundred seronegative cohort members. A peripheral blood sample was collected from each donor, and TCR beta sequencing was performed on peripheral blood mononuclear cells. Genomic DNA extraction from the blood cell samples was performed with the Qiagen DNeasy Blood Extraction Kit. Note on this clone: There is no known antigen for this receptor. Base qualities are not recorded, but no much larger clone differs from it by a single base.

From the cysteine up to the phenylalanine, the CDR3 has a length of 14 residues. Only the CDR3 DNA is retained, 42 bases long and in frame from the first base. The junction shows trimming of 5 bases on V and 5 bases on J, and the gene matches do not reach 6 bases of it. For CDR1 and CDR2, the germline V gene (reference sequence) lists SEHNR and FQNEAQ. The rearrangement joined TRBV7-9 to TRBJ2-1; 7 middle bases align to TRBD2. This clonotype originated in a man aged 35-49 years in good health and CMV-seronegative. What was sequenced was PBMCs. The CDR3 region reads CASSVSGTNNEQFF. The DNA sequence is TGTGCCAGCAGCGTAAGCGGGACTAACAATGAGCAGTTCTTC.